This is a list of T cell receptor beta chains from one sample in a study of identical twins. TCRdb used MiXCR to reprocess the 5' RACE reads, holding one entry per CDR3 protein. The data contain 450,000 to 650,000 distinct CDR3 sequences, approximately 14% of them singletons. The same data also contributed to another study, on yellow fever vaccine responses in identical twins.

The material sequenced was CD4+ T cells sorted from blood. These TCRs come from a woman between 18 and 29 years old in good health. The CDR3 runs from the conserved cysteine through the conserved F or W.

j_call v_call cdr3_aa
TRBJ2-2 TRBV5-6 CASSLGGYSGELFF
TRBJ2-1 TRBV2 CAGGLSSYNEQFF
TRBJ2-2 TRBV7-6 CASSLQPPGPSNTGELFF
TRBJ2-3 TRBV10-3 CAISKGTDSTDTQYF
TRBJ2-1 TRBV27 CASSYEAGTSYNEVFF
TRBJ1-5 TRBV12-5 CASGYGAGQPQHF
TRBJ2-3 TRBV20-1 CSARDLATTDTQYF
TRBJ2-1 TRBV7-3 CASSLQRDNEQFF
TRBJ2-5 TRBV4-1 CASSQDARSSGRSETQYF
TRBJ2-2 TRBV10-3 CAMTPGLPTGELFF
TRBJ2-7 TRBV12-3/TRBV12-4 CASSHSPLSEEQYF
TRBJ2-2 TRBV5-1 CASSLGQGATTTGELFF
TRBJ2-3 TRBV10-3 CAISGWGDDTDTQYF
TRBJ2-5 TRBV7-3 CASSLTPGLETQYF
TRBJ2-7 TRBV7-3 CASSLFQGYEQYF
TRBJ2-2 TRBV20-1 CSARTGLGELFF
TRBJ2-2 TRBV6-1 CASSAGPLSGELFF
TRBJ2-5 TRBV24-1 CATSDLLGGQETQYF
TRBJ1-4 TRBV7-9 CASSLSGLTNEKLFF
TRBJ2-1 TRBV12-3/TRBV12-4 CASRFSGGTYNEQFF
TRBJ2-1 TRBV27 CASSPLGLAGGLSYNEQFF
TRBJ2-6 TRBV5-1 CASSFGQSEWGANVLTF
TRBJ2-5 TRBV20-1 CSAMWGDQETQYF
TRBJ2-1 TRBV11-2 CASSLSIRPGPNNEQFF
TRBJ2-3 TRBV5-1 CASSLGVPSTDTQYF
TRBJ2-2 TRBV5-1 CASSLTVNTGELFF
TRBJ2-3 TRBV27 CASRPGRSTTDTQYF
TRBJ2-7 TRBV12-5 CASGLGSGTYEQYF
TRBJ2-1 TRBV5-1 CASSLASGTEQFF